The sequence of this T cell receptor (beta chain) was determined in a study of shared clonotypes between healthy human individuals. The wider study: In total, the donors were a couple of women and a few men aged 18 to 49. Per donor, three plates held CD4 naive cells, three held CD4 memory, two held CD8 naive and one held CD8 memory.

CDR1 MDHEN and CDR2 SYDVKM come from the germline V gene. V was shortened by 5 bases and J by 5 bases, with 19 bases between the two germline ends. This CDR3 region has 15 residues. The donors, all of them Caucasian adults, lived in Nashville, Tennessee. This table comes from immunoSEQ multiplex PCR, and its TCRdb copy is limited to in-frame clones, with some not included. This table holds around 1,100,000 clones, roughly 80% found once. The rearrangement uses TRBV28 and TRBJ2-7; perhaps TRBD1 as D (6 bases). The sequenced material came from memory CD4+ T cells from PBMCs. Subset specified: CD45RA-negative fraction. The clonotype was recovered from a man aged 18 to 29 in good health. Some clones in this sample may be carry-over from other donors' samples. CDR3 sequence reads: CASSPRGRVLHEQYF. As DNA, the CDR3 is TGTGCCAGCAGTCCCAGGGGTAGGGTGCTCCACGAGCAGTACTTC.